A single sample gave rise to the 18 T cell receptor beta chains below, sequenced in a study of Graves' ophthalmopathy and Graves' hyperthyroidism. Using RNA transcripts, the TCR beta CDR3 regions were amplified. First-round RT-PCR relied on HTBI primers, and a second-round multiplex PCR came next. One entry per CDR3 protein, called by TCRdb with MiXCR from the multiplex PCR reads. Counted here are around 1,000,000 distinct CDR3 sequences, 35% to 45% occurring once; the ten biggest clones make up more than 9.5%. Sequencing was carried out using peripheral blood or thyroid tissue (not recorded which). The receptors derive from an adult man with Graves' hyperthyroidism.

The chain joins TRBV2 to TRBJ1-2; D uncertain. V dropped 7 bases and J dropped 2 bases, with 14 bases sitting between them. CDR3 size: 14 residues. Germline-derived CDR1 and CDR2 are SNHLY and FYNNEI. The CDR3 sequence is CASTLPQLNYGYTF. In nucleotides, the CDR3 is TGTGCCAGCACACTCCCACAGTTAAACTATGGCTACACCTTC.

This clonotype showed up many times. This chain connects TRBV20-1 to TRBJ2-5, with TRBD1 matching over 8 bases. V shed 7 bases and J 5 bases; nucleotides not matched to a gene: 9. Per the germline V gene, CDR1 is DFQATT and CDR2 is SNEGSKA (reference sequence). This CDR3 region has 13 residues. The chain's CDR3 is CSGTGRRRETQYF. CDR3 DNA: TGCAGTGGGACAGGGAGAAGGAGGGAGACCCAGTACTTC.

This chain links TRBV4-3 with TRBJ2-5, with 11 bases identical to TRBD1. The V gene end was trimmed by 4 bases and the J gene end by 9 bases; junction bases not matched to a gene: 13. This CDR3 contains 16 residues. Germline V gene data show CDR1 as LGHNA and CDR2 as YSLEER. The chain's CDR3 is CASSRSGTGGSWAQYF. The CDR3 DNA reads as TGCGCCAGCAGCCGCAGTGGGACAGGGGGTTCGTGGGCCCAGTACTTC.

This clonotype was recorded many times. This chain links TRBV7-3 with TRBJ2-2; D unresolved. There are 13 residues in the CDR3. Looked up from germline, CDR1 is SGHTA and CDR2 is FQGTGA. V lost 4 bases, J lost 4 bases, and 7 bases lay in between. The CDR3 region has the DNA TGTGCCAGCAGCTCCCCCGGCACCGGGGAGCTGTTTTTT. This codes for CASSSPGTGELFF.

This clonotype was detected many times. The rearrangement joins TRBV7-9 to TRBJ2-2, with a weak D call TRBD1 (6 bases). The germline V gene encodes CDR1 SEHNR and CDR2 FQNEAQ (reference sequence). The CDR3 has 16 residues. Trimming left V 3 bases short and J 1 base short, with 12 bases between. In nucleotides, the CDR3 is TGTGCCAGCAGCTTGGCCGGGACACGGAACACCGGGGAGCTGTTTTTT. It encodes CASSLAGTRNTGELFF.

The table lists this clonotype with a count of one. The chain has TRBV4-1 and TRBJ1-3; D gene uncertain. The germline V gene encodes CDR1 MGHRA and CDR2 YSYEKL. The ends were cut back, 0 bases at V and 0 bases at J, with 6 bases in the middle. This CDR3 is 15 amino acids long. Here the CDR3 reads CASSQERFSGNTIYF. CDR3 DNA sequence: TGCGCCAGCAGCCAAGAGCGCTTCTCTGGAAACACCATATATTTT.

This clonotype was seen a handful of times. The gene calls are TRBV5-5 and TRBJ1-1; D not certain. The CDR3 is 15 amino acids. From germline, CDR1 is SGHKS and CDR2 YYEKEE (reference sequence). V dropped 4 bases and J dropped 3 bases, with 16 bases sitting between them. CDR3 residues: CASSLQIPIYTEAFF. CDR3 sequence (DNA): TGTGCCAGCAGCCTCCAGATCCCTATTTACACTGAAGCTTTCTTT.

At least ten counts were recorded for this clonotype. This rearrangement joins TRBV29-1 to TRBJ1-3, with unresolved D. Deletions cut 1 base from V and 3 bases from J, with 7 bases between. Germline V gene lookup returns CDR1 SQVTM and CDR2 ANQGSEA. This CDR3 is 13 amino acids long. CDR3 DNA sequence: TGCAGCGTTGAAGCGCAGTATGGAAACACCATATATTTT. It is translated as CSVEAQYGNTIYF. The full variable domain, rest sourced from reference TRBV29-1 and TRBJ1-3, is SAVISQKPSRDICQRGTSLTIQCQVDSQVTMMFWYRQQPGQSLTLIATANQGSEATYESGFVIDKFPISRPNLTFSTLTVSNMSPEDSSIYLCSVEAQYGNTIYFGEGSWLTVV.

This clonotype was observed a handful of times. The V and J genes are TRBV11-2 and TRBJ2-7, with TRBD1 matching over 7 bases. CDR3 length: 15 amino acids. Per the germline V gene, CDR1 is SGHAT and CDR2 is FQNNGV. Trimming at V came to 3 bases and at J to 3 bases, leaving 8 bases not matched to a gene. The CDR3 here is CASSFEGGSIYEQYF. CDR3 DNA: TGTGCCAGCAGCTTCGAAGGGGGCAGTATCTACGAGCAGTACTTC. The whole variable domain, remainder taken from reference TRBV11-2 and TRBJ2-7, is EAGVAQSPRYKIIEKRQSVAFWCNPISGHATLYWYQQILGQGPKLLIQFQNNGVVDDSQLPKDRFSAERLKGVDSTLKIQPAKLEDSAVYLCASSFEGGSIYEQYFGPGTRLTVT.

At least ten counts were recorded for this clonotype. V gene TRBV7-3 combines with J gene TRBJ1-2; TRBD1 matches at 10 bases. In germline, CDR1 is SGHTA, CDR2 FQGTGA. CDR3 size: 15 residues. Trimming cost V 2 bases and J 3 bases; bases outside gene matches: 3. CDR3 residues: CASSLPGTGDYGYTF. CDR3 coding DNA: TGTGCCAGCAGCTTACCCGGGACAGGGGACTATGGCTACACCTTC.

In this sample, this clonotype turned up a few times. The chain uses TRBV30 and TRBJ1-2, with D unclear. Germline lookup yields CDR1 GTSNPN and CDR2 SVGIG (reference sequence). Trimming stripped 7 bases from V and 8 bases from J, with 20 bases between. CDR3 length: 13 residues. CDR3: CASRTPGTGGYTF. The CDR3 coding sequence is TGTGCCTCACGCACACCGGGTACTGGAGGCTACACCTTC.

In its sample, this clonotype was seen many times. The genes are TRBV5-1 and TRBJ1-2; no clear D. The germline V gene has CDR1 SGHRS and CDR2 YFSETQ. CDR3 length equals 14 residues. Trimming left V 0 bases short and J 4 bases short, with 10 bases between. As DNA, the CDR3 is TGCGCCAGCAGCTTGGCGGGGTCGAGCTATGGCTACACCTTC. Its protein is CASSLAGSSYGYTF.

In its sample, this clonotype was seen a few times. The chain employs TRBV6-2 or TRBV6-3 and TRBJ2-7; D not resolved. From germline, CDR1 is MNHEY and CDR2 SVGEGT. The CDR3 loop spans 13 amino acids. The V and J ends lost 4 bases and 3 bases respectively, with 10 bases between them. CDR3 DNA sequence: TGTGCCAGCAGTTCCACTGATCACTACGAGCAGTACTTC. It is translated as CASSSTDHYEQYF.

This clonotype was recorded many times. CDR3 in amino acids: CAISESVPKNTEAFF. In DNA form, the CDR3 reads TGTGCCATCAGTGAGTCGGTTCCGAAGAACACTGAAGCTTTCTTT. The chain recombines TRBV10-3 with TRBJ1-1; D is unclear. Germline V CDR1 and CDR2: ENHRY, SYGVKD. V lost 0 bases to trimming and J lost 1 base, with 9 bases between them. The CDR3 runs 15 residues.

This clonotype turned up a few times. The CDR3, as DNA: TGTGCCAGCAGCGTACAGGGGGCTAACACCATATATTTT. Translated: CASSVQGANTIYF. The rearrangement joins TRBV14 to TRBJ1-3; 9 bases are shared with TRBD1. The CDR3 loop spans 13 amino acids. V dropped 5 bases and J dropped 7; count of bases not matched to a gene: 3. The germline V gene has CDR1 SGHDN and CDR2 FVKESK.

This clonotype was detected ten times or more. V is TRBV2 and J is TRBJ1-2; TRBD1 matches at 7 bases. Germline CDR1 SNHLY, CDR2 FYNNEI. The CDR3 has 12 amino acids. V shed 11 bases and J 4 bases; nucleotides not matched to a gene: 7. The CDR3 nucleotides read TGTGCCGGAGGGGGCGCTGGCTATGGCTACACCTTC. Its translation: CAGGGAGYGYTF.

Worth noting for this clonotype: A much larger clone sits a single nucleotide away, making a read error possible. This rearrangement joins TRBV12-3 or TRBV12-4 to TRBJ1-2; TRBD1 is a possible D gene (6 bases). This CDR3 has 15 amino acids. This CDR3 is CASRYQGTRNYGHTF. The CDR3 region has the DNA TGTGCCAGCAGATATCAGGGGACCCGAAACTATGGCCACACCTTC.

Note on this clonotype: This may be a read error: a much more frequent sequence differs by one nucleotide. This sequence joins TRBV20-1 and TRBJ1-4; unclear D gene. The CDR3 spans 13 residues. Looked up from germline, CDR1 is DFQATT and CDR2 is SNEGSKA (reference sequence). V gave up 3 bases and J gave up 8 bases, with 13 bases separating them. The CDR3, as DNA: TGCAGTGCTAGCGATCAGGTTTGGGAAAAACTGTTTTTT. It yields the protein CSASDQVWEKLFF.